The clone carrying this TCR beta chain was seen a few times. Its antigen is currently unknown. Libraries for TCRalpha and TCRbeta carried sample barcodes and unique molecular identifiers via 5'RACE. Each CDR3 protein gets one entry after TCRdb re-called the 5' RACE reads with MiXCR. This table has about 260,000 distinct CDR3 sequences, around 15% appearing once. The CDR3 is 15 residues long. With V trimmed by 5 bases and J by 4 bases, 8 bases remained unmatched. This record belongs to a study of T-cell memory formation after mild COVID-19. Study summary: TCR clusters mostly belonged to single donors.

Study observations and caveats: Clones from the second wave (peaking day 37) had unconfirmed SARS-CoV-2 specificity. Some clones that responded turned up in pre-infection memory, which suggests that cross-reactive memory joined in.

The origin of this receptor is a man younger than 35 who had mild COVID-19 (a few samples of this study predate the infection). Cell type and time point are not known. Material for sequencing was PBMCs or a T cell subset sorted from them (not recorded which). The chain has TRBV12-3 or TRBV12-4 and TRBJ1-2, with 9 bases lining up with TRBD1. CDR3 bases: TGTGCCAGCAGTCCCGGGACAGGGATGGCCTATGGCTACACCTTC. It codes for CASSPGTGMAYGYTF.